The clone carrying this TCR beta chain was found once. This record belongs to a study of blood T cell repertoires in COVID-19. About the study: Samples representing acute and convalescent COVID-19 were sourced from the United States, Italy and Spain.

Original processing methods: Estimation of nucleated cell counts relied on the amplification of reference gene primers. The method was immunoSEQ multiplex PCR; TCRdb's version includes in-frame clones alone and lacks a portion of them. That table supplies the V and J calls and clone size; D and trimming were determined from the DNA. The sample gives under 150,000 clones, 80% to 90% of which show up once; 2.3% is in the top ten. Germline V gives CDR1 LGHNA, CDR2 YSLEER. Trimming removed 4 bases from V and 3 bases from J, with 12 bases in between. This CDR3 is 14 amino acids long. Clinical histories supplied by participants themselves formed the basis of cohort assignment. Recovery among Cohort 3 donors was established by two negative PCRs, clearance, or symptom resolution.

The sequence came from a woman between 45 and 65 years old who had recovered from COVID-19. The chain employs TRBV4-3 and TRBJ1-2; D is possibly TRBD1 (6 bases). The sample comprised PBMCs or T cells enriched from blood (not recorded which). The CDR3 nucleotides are TGCGCCAGCAGCCCCTCGACAGGCCACTATGGCTACACCTTC. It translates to CASSPSTGHYGYTF.